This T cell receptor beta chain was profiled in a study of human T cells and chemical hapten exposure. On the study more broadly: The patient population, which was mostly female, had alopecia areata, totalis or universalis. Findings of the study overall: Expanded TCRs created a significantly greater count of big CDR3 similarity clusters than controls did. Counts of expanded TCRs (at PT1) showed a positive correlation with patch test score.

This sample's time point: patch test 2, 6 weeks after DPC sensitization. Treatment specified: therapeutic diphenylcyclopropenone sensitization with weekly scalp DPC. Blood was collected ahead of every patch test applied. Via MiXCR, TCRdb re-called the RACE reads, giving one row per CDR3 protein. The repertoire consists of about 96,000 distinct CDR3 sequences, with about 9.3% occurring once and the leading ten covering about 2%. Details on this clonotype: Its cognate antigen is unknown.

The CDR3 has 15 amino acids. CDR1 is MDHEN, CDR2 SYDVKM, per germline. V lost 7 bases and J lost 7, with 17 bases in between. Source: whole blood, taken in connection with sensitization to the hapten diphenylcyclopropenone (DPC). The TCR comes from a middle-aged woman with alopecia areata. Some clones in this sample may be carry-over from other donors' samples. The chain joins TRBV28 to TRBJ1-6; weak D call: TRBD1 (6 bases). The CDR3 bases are TGTGCCAGCAATCCACGGGGGCTAGGGAATTCACCCCTCCACTTT. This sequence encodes CASNPRGLGNSPLHF.